The 20 T cell receptor beta chains listed next were all sequenced from one sample in a study of early T cells in non-severe SARS-CoV-2 infection. TCRdb reprocessed the 5' RACE reads via MiXCR and lists one record per CDR3 protein. Found here are about 88,000 distinct CDR3 sequences, about 16% of them singletons; the top ten hold 5.5% to 7%. Source material: whole blood. Source of these receptors: an adult who was a healthcare worker with PCR-confirmed SARS-CoV-2 infection or an uninfected control (not recorded which).

The gene calls are TRBV28 and TRBJ2-3; 7 nucleotides line up with TRBD1. V lost 3 bases and J lost 4; bases outside the gene matches: 13. CDR1 is MDHEN and CDR2 is SYDVKM in the germline V gene. The CDR3 sequence is 17 residues long. In nucleotides, the CDR3 is TGTGCCAGCAGTTTGCCGCCGACAGGGTTTGGGGCAGATACGCAGTATTTT. Encoded protein: CASSLPPTGFGADTQYF.

This clonotype was counted at least ten times. J is TRBJ2-1 and V is TRBV6-1; the D is unclear. The CDR3 is made up of 15 amino acids. Between the trimmed V and J ends, which lost 4 bases and 0 bases, there was a span of 10 bases. Germline V gene lookup returns CDR1 MNHNS and CDR2 SASEGT. The CDR3 protein is CASSGLQSSYNEQFF. Here the CDR3 DNA reads TGTGCCAGCAGTGGATTACAAAGCTCCTACAATGAGCAGTTCTTC.

This clonotype was seen only a few times. The rearrangement links TRBV4-3 to TRBJ2-7; 9 nucleotides agree with TRBD2. Germline CDR1 and CDR2: LGHNA and YSLEER. Trimming cost V 0 bases and J 6 bases; bases outside gene matches: 9. CDR3 length: 16 amino acids. Here the CDR3 DNA reads TGCGCCAGCAGCCAAGATTGGGGTAGCGGGAGTCCCGAGCAGTACTTC. Amino acids: CASSQDWGSGSPEQYF.

The genes are TRBV28 and TRBJ1-2; 8 bases line up with TRBD1. CDR3 size: 12 residues. Looked up from germline, CDR1 is MDHEN and CDR2 is SYDVKM. The J segment lost 6 bases and the V segment lost 8 bases, leaving 5 bases of the junction unmatched. The CDR3 DNA follows: TGTGCCAGCTCTGGACAGGGACATGGCTACACCTTC. Its protein product is CASSGQGHGYTF.

The rearrangement links TRBV12-3 or TRBV12-4 to TRBJ2-7, with 9 bases matching TRBD1. The length of the CDR3 is 14 residues. J lost 6 bases, V lost 6 bases, and 9 bases had no gene match. The CDR3 sequence is CASSLAGTGFEQYF. In nucleotides, the CDR3 is TGTGCCAGCAGCCTGGCCGGGACAGGGTTCGAGCAGTACTTC.

The chain's CDR3 is CASGLRGEAFF. CDR3 sequence (DNA): TGTGCCAGCGGGCTACGAGGAGAAGCTTTCTTT. This sequence joins TRBV28 and TRBJ1-1; D unresolved. The V end lost 8 bases, the J end lost 8 bases, and 12 bases lay between the germline ends. The CDR3 sequence is 11 residues long. In germline, CDR1 is MDHEN, CDR2 SYDVKM.

In this sample, this clonotype turned up many times. The chain combines TRBV24-1 with TRBJ1-5; D ambiguous. V dropped 2 bases and J dropped 4 bases, with 14 bases sitting between them. From germline, CDR1 is KGHDR and CDR2 SFDVKD. The CDR3 extends over 16 amino acids. The CDR3 region is CATSDSTLGANQPQHF. CDR3 coding DNA: TGTGCCACCAGTGATTCCACATTGGGCGCGAATCAGCCCCAGCATTTT.

This clonotype was counted many times. The V gene is TRBV3-1, the J gene TRBJ2-5, with 9 bases identical to TRBD2. CDR3 length equals 19 residues. Trimming cost V 2 bases and J 5 bases; bases outside gene matches: 18. CDR1 and CDR2 (germline): LGHDT, YNNKEL (reference sequence). CDR3 DNA sequence: TGTGCCAGCAGCCAAAAAAAGGGCCCTAGCGGGGTAATGAGGGAGACCCAGTACTTC. Translated, it gives CASSQKKGPSGVMRETQYF.

This clonotype was recorded many times. CDR3 DNA: TGTGCCAGCAGCCAAGCTTGGGCGGGAGCCTACAATGAGCAGTTCTTC. Protein product: CASSQAWAGAYNEQFF. The chain couples TRBV14 to TRBJ2-1, with 7 bases matching TRBD2. CDR3 length: 16 residues. V dropped 1 base and J dropped 2; count of bases not matched to a gene: 5. Germline CDR1 and CDR2: SGHDN and FVKESK.

The chain combines TRBV9 with TRBJ1-2; no clear D gene. The V end lost 0 bases, the J end lost 3 bases, and 15 bases lay between the germline ends. Germline values: CDR1 SGDLS, CDR2 YYNGEE. The CDR3 contains 16 residues. The CDR3 reads CASSVAQDGQDYGYTF. CDR3 sequence (DNA): TGTGCCAGCAGCGTAGCCCAGGACGGGCAGGACTATGGCTACACCTTC.

This clonotype was counted between two and nine times. V gene TRBV6-6 combines with J gene TRBJ1-6, with a tentative D call TRBD1 (5 bases). The CDR3 consists of 10 residues. The ends were cut back, 11 bases at V and 14 bases at J, with 13 bases in the middle. In germline, CDR1 is MNHNY, CDR2 SVGAGI (reference sequence). CDR3 residues: CAAGQVALHF. CDR3 nucleotide sequence: TGTGCCGCGGGGCAGGTGGCCCTCCACTTT.

This clonotype was observed a handful of times. V is TRBV3-1 and J is TRBJ2-7; no firm D call. Germline CDR1 reads LGHDT; CDR2 reads YNNKEL (reference sequence). V dropped 1 base and J dropped 5 bases, with 15 bases sitting between them. The CDR3 is 15 residues long. This chain's CDR3 is CASSQGPLPPHEQYF. The DNA of the CDR3 is TGTGCCAGCAGCCAAGGGCCCCTGCCCCCCCACGAGCAGTACTTC.

Written as DNA, the CDR3 is TGCGCCAGCAGCTTGGGACAGGGAAGCCAAGAGACCCAGTACTTC. This sequence encodes CASSLGQGSQETQYF. This chain connects TRBV5-1 to TRBJ2-5; the match to TRBD1 covers 7 bases. After removal of 0 bases from V and 1 base from J, the junction contained 3 bases not matched to a gene. CDR1 is SGHRS and CDR2 is YFSETQ in the germline V gene. The CDR3 extends over 15 amino acids.

In this sample, this clonotype turned up a few times. The V call is TRBV7-9, the J call TRBJ1-3; no definite D call. This CDR3 is 13 amino acids long. Trimming stripped 7 bases from V and 0 bases from J, with 7 bases between. CDR1 SEHNR and CDR2 FQNEAQ come from the germline V gene (reference sequence). The CDR3 reads CASKIPSGNTIYF. The CDR3 coding sequence is TGTGCCAGCAAGATCCCCTCTGGAAACACCATATATTTT.

This clonotype occurred many times. This rearrangement joins TRBV27 to TRBJ1-1; D gene uncertain. CDR1 is MNHEY, CDR2 SMNVEV, per germline (reference sequence). With 4 bases removed from V and 1 base from J, the gap between germline ends came to 16 bases. This CDR3 region has 16 residues. Here the CDR3 DNA reads TGTGCCAGCAGTTCTACCCCACGGATTTGGAACACTGAAGCTTTCTTT. It is translated as CASSSTPRIWNTEAFF.

To note about this clonotype: The conserved closing phenylalanine or tryptophan is absent in this CDR3, likely reflecting a read error. The chain joins TRBV29-1 to TRBJ2-1; 7 nucleotides align to TRBD1. Germline CDR1 and CDR2: SQVTM and ANQGSEA. The CDR3 is 12 amino acids. The trim removed 7 bases at V and 5 bases at J, leaving 5 bases unmatched. The CDR3 DNA sequence: TGCAGCGCTCAGGGGGTCCACAATGAGCAGTTCTAC. It yields the protein CSAQGVHNEQFY.

This clonotype was found a few times. The chain joins TRBV10-3 to TRBJ2-3; D is unresolved. Between the trimmed V and J ends, which lost 4 bases and 3 bases, there was a span of 5 bases. The CDR3 has 12 residues. The germline V gene has CDR1 ENHRY and CDR2 SYGVKD. The CDR3: CAISVETDTQYF. The CDR3 nucleotides are TGTGCCATCAGTGTGGAGACAGATACGCAGTATTTT.

A few counts support this clonotype. The rearrangement joins TRBV20-1 to TRBJ2-7; D remains ambiguous. This CDR3 has 13 residues. Trimming shortened V by 4 bases and J by 6 bases, and 16 bases separated the two germline ends. Germline loops: CDR1 DFQATT, CDR2 SNEGSKA (reference sequence). CDR3: CSATPAHLAEQYF. The CDR3 DNA follows: TGCAGTGCTACACCGGCTCACTTGGCCGAGCAGTACTTC.

This clonotype has more than one count but fewer than ten. V and J are TRBV7-6 and TRBJ2-1, with 14 bases identical to TRBD2. Per the germline V gene, CDR1 is SGHVS and CDR2 is FNYEAQ. The CDR3 has 16 residues. Germline trimming cut 5 bases from V and 10 bases from J; bases unmatched to any gene: 10. CDR3 region: CASSPTGTSGRGEQFF. The DNA for the CDR3 is TGTGCCAGCAGCCCGACCGGGACTAGCGGGAGAGGGGAGCAGTTCTTC.

This clonotype was seen many times. The gene calls are TRBV14 and TRBJ1-2; tentative D call: TRBD1 (5 bases). The germline V and J ends were trimmed by 2 bases and 8 bases, with 15 bases remaining between them. The CDR3 covers 14 residues. From germline, CDR1 is SGHDN and CDR2 FVKESK. CDR3 protein: CASSQHGGGYGYTF. CDR3 bases: TGTGCCAGCAGCCAACACGGGGGAGGATACGGCTACACCTTC.